This T cell receptor (beta chain) appears in the sequencing data of a study of regulatory T cells in long-lasting Graves disease. According to the study, TCR beta libraries were built with iRepertoire HTBI primers and CDR3-region Arm-PCR. TCRdb redid the calling of the multiplex PCR reads with MiXCR, one entry per CDR3 protein. The table includes around 330,000 distinct CDR3 sequences, more than 15% detected once. This CDR3 comprises 13 residues. Germline V lookup: CDR1 SEHNR, CDR2 FQNEAQ (reference sequence). The germline V and J ends were trimmed by 5 bases and 5 bases, with 13 bases remaining between them. This clonotype came up many times. Noted time point: newly diagnosed GD, antithyroid drugs for less than 3 months. The TCR library was prepared using RNA isolated from PBMCs. Per American Thyroid Association guidelines, Graves' disease was diagnosed.

This specimen was peripheral blood mononuclear cells (PBMCs), taken at new diagnosis, from a patient treated with antithyroid drugs. The chain joins TRBV7-9 to TRBJ2-7; possibly TRBD2 for D (6 bases). The clonotype was recovered from a female donor with Graves disease. In DNA, the CDR3 is TGTGCCAGCAGCCGCGGGGTGAGGGACGAGCAGTACTTC. The encoded protein is CASSRGVRDEQYF.